The entry below describes one T cell receptor (beta chain). The sample comes from a study of regulatory T cells in long-lasting Graves disease. The TCR beta library used iRepertoire HTBI primers with Arm-PCR amplification of CDR3. TCRdb itself ran the multiplex PCR reads through MiXCR, one entry per CDR3 protein. The sample comprises fewer than 650,000 distinct CDR3 sequences, about 16% of which are singletons, and more than 10% rests with the top ten. Stated time point: newly diagnosed GD, antithyroid drugs for less than 3 months. The TCR library used RNA extracted from PBMCs. The same data also contributed to another study, on T cells in Graves' hyperthyroidism and ophthalmopathy. That work contributes: Ophthalmopathy prediction by the model preceded onset by a median about 6.8 months.

Here the sequenced sample was peripheral blood mononuclear cells (PBMCs), taken at new diagnosis, from a patient treated with antithyroid drugs. The sequence derives from a man aged 18-30 years with Graves disease.

CDR3 protein: CASSSGQVGYEQYF. CDR3 bases: TGTGCCAGCAGCTCCGGACAGGTAGGCTACGAGCAGTACTTC. The chain joins TRBV5-4 to TRBJ2-7; 7 nucleotides match TRBD1. CDR3 size: 14 residues. J lost 3 bases, V lost 3 bases, and 6 bases had no gene match. Germline CDR1 SGHNT, CDR2 YYREEE (reference sequence).